This entry is about one T cell receptor beta chain. Its antigen remains unknown. V was clipped by 3 bases and J by 10 bases, with 13 bases between them. Looked up from germline, CDR1 is DFQATT and CDR2 is SNEGSKA (reference sequence). There are 12 residues in the CDR3. With a J-beta primer mix and a sample-barcoded 5' primer, a second PCR ran 7 to 11 cycles. TCRdb recomputed calls from the 5' RACE reads with MiXCR, one row per CDR3 protein. This table has 1.2 million to 1.5 million distinct CDR3 sequences, about 43% appearing once. The study drew donors from healthy Caucasian individuals in Russia aged roughly 6 to 100. This sample was taken from a study of blood T cells in healthy people across ages. Overall study results and limits: Possibly confounding the expanded clonotype changes was the fact that donor CMV status was unknown. Researchers said unsorted PBMCs prevented a conclusive naive versus antigen-experienced comparison. Roughly linear declines in TCR beta diversity per million T cells occurred with age.

The source of this sequence is a woman younger than 30 in good health. Sequenced sample: blood. The gene calls are TRBV20-1 and TRBJ2-1, with D hard to call. DNA for the CDR3: TGCAGTGCTAGTCCGCAGTTAGCCGAGCAGTTCTTC. Translating gives CSASPQLAEQFF.